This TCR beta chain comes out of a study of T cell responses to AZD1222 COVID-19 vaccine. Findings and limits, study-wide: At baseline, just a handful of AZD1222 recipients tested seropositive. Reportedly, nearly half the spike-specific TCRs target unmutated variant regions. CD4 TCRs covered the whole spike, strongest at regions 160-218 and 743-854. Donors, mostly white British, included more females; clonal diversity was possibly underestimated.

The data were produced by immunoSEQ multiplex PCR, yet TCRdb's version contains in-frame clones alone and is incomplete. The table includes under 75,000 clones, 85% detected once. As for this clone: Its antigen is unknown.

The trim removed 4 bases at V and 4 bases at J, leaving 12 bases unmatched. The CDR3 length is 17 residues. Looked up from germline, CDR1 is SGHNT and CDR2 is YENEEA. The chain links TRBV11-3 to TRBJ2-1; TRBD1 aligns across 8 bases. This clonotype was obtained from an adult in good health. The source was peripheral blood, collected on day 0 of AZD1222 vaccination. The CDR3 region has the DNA TGTGCCAGCAGCTCCCCCCCTCGGACAGGGATATACAATGAGCAGTTCTTC. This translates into CASSSPPRTGIYNEQFF.